One T cell receptor beta chain is described in this entry. Its antigen is currently unknown. These data are taken from a study of long-term antiretroviral therapy in people with HIV. Broader study findings: Repertoires with HIV possessed tighter CDR3 length spans than those of controls. In the period from the mid-2000s to the late 2010s, blood was collected, possibly under older ART regimens. Diversity went up after ART and still fell short of transplant donor controls.

About 1-10 million cryopreserved PBMC were held in samples before DNA extraction. The CDR3 sequence is 14 residues long. The germline V gene encodes CDR1 SGHRS and CDR2 YFSETQ. V dropped 5 bases and J dropped 8 bases, with 14 bases sitting between them. Researchers report immunoSEQ v3.0 was run at survey level. The repertoire was sequenced with immunoSEQ multiplex PCR; TCRdb's copy has only in-frame clones and lacks some. The data hold around 23,000 clones, with 81% observed a single time. The sequencing here drew on unsorted PBMCs, taken 4.4 years after starting antiretroviral therapy. The TCR comes from a man aged 30 to 45 with HIV. This chain uses TRBV5-1 with TRBJ2-6; D uncertain. CDR3 in DNA: TGCGCCAGCAGGAAGGAAGGAGTCACCAACGTCCTGACTTTC. Amino acid sequence: CASRKEGVTNVLTF.